The 2 T cell receptor beta chains presented below share a single source sample, sequenced in a study of T cell responses to AZD1222 COVID-19 vaccine. Profiled with immunoSEQ multiplex PCR; TCRdb holds only in-frame clones, not every one. The sample lists 140,000 to 150,000 clones, approximately 88% occurring once. Sequences were derived from peripheral blood, sampled on day 0 of AZD1222 vaccination. The receptors were gathered from an adult in good health.

The J gene is TRBJ1-4, the V gene TRBV7-2, with a weak D call TRBD1 (5 bases). V dropped 5 bases and J dropped 0 bases, with 10 bases sitting between them. Germline V gene lookup returns CDR1 SGHTA and CDR2 FQGNSA. The CDR3 is 15 residues long. CDR3 coding DNA: TGTGCCAGCAGCCCGGGGCCCTCAACTAATGAAAAACTGTTTTTT. Protein sequence: CASSPGPSTNEKLFF.

This rearrangement joins TRBV19 to TRBJ2-1; weak D call: TRBD2 (5 bases). CDR1 LNHDA and CDR2 SQIVND come from the germline V gene (reference sequence). The CDR3 extends over 15 amino acids. Deletions cut 3 bases from V and 9 bases from J, with 18 bases between. CDR3 nucleotide sequence: TGTGCCAGTAGTATCTCTCAATCTTCTAGCTCTGAGCAGTTCTTC. Translating it yields CASSISQSSSSEQFF.